This T cell receptor beta chain came from a study of molecular identifiers for immune sequencing clone quantification. Findings of the study overall: Clones carrying above 20 RNA copies accounted for over 98% of effector molecules, under 1% in naive cells. Identical TCR molecules sharing a barcode could underestimate highly expanded clone sizes.

Previously described methods and listed TCR primers produced bulk TCR libraries. In TCRdb, the PCR reads were re-called with MiXCR into one record per CDR3 protein. Of about 640,000 distinct CDR3 sequences listed, 15% to 20% are singletons. The CD8+CD4-CCR7+CD45RA+ phenotype defined the sorted naive CD8 T cells. V was pared by 3 bases and J by 8 bases, with 11 bases between. The CDR3 loop spans 13 amino acids. Germline V gene sequence: CDR1 SGHTA, CDR2 FQGNSA. At least ten counts were recorded for this clonotype. Its specificity is not known. The receptor was isolated from a human donor in good health. Some libraries in this study had Jurkat cell RNA spiked in. The sample consisted of naive CD8+ T cells from blood, with Jurkat cell RNA spiked in. Indicated subset: FACS-sorted CD8+CD4-CCR7+CD45RA+ naive T cells. This chain uses TRBV7-2 with TRBJ2-1; D perhaps matches TRBD1 (5 bases). In DNA, the CDR3 is TGTGCCAGCAGCTTCCCCGAAGGGGATGAGCAGTTCTTC. Translation: CASSFPEGDEQFF.